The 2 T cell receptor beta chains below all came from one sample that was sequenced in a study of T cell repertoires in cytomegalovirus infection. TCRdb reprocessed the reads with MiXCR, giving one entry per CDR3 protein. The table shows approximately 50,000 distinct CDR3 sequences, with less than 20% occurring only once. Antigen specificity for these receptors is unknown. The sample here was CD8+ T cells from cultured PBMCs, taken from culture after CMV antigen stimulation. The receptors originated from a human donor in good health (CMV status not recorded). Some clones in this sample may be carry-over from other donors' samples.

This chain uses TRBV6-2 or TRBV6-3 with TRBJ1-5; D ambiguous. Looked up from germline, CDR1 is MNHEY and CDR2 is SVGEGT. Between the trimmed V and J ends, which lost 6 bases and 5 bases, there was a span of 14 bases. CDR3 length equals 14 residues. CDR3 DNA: TGTGCCAGCAGCTCGTGGGGAGGCTATCAGCCCCAGCATTTT. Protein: CASSSWGGYQPQHF.

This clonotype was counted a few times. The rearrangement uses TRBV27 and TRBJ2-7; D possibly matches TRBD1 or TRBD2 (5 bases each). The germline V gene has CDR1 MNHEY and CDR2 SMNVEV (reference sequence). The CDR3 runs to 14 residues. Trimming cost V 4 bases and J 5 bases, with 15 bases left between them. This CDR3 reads CASSYGDQQDEQYF. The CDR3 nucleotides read TGTGCCAGCAGTTACGGGGACCAACAGGACGAGCAGTACTTC.